This T cell receptor beta chain emerged from a study of beta chain features in type 1 diabetes (dated by TCRdb to the late 2010s). In terms of the full investigation: Mean age, gender distribution, total cell number and subset yield were not different between patients and healthy donors. A total of under 140,000,000 sorted cells were examined across all samples, and the number of cells per subset was strongly correlated with RNA yield. The study compared TCRB repertoires of sorted circulating CD4+ T cell subsets between recently diagnosed type 1 diabetes patients and matched healthy donors. Regulatory and stem cell-like memory subsets were obtained from only 8 patients and about eight healthy donors, while naive and central memory subsets were obtained from all 30 or so donors. The study at large found these results: Because cDNA was sequenced instead of genomic DNA, highly expressing activated cells could be over-represented, though the groups showed no difference in activation or CD3 levels. Type 1 diabetes patients showed a moderate but significant shortening of TCRB CDR3 length in all four CD4+ subsets. Because small numbers of individuals were included in the HLA sub-analyses, any influence of HLA type on TCRB rearrangement was left unresolved. Patients with type 1 diabetes made fewer insertions and deleted more nucleotides at VDJ recombination sites, implying thymic rearrangement abnormalities. Naive, central memory and regulatory TCRB repertoires appeared more similar among patients than among healthy donors. Shorter templates might be favored by PCR, yet because patient and control samples were amplified and corrected together, any such skew would affect both groups equally.

This clone has just a few counts. What this receptor recognizes is not known. No quality values exist for individual bases; no much larger clone is one base distant. From each donor, a single peripheral blood sample of about 100 mL on average was drawn into heparinised tubes. A BD FACSAria II and a panel including CD45RO, CCR7, CD25, CD127, CD95 and CD27 were used to sort naive, central memory, regulatory and stem cell-like memory CD4+ T cells. A purity above 98% was achieved for all sorted populations. PBMCs were isolated immediately by Lymphoprep density gradient centrifugation and stained directly without culture. To minimize batch effects, samples were stained and sorted in pairs, one healthy donor with one patient per experiment. All of the isolated RNA was reverse transcribed with the High Capacity cDNA Reverse Transcription Kit, so expressed TCRB transcripts were sequenced. Naive, central memory and regulatory T cell samples underwent deep immunoSEQ sequencing, averaging around 3.9 million total reads per sample. Sorted cells were lysed in RLT buffer, and RNA was extracted using DNase-treated RNeasy Micro or Mini kits according to cell number. Each cell subset was processed separately to prevent cross-contamination, with patient and healthy donor samples processed together. The immunoSEQ multiplex PCR was used to amplify TCRB sequences from cDNA, generating 87-bp fragments that spanned the CDR3 region. The amplicons were sequenced using the Illumina HiSeq platform. Regarding the original processing steps: Synthetic template baselines were used to correct PCR bias computationally, reads within Hamming distance 2 were collapsed, and singletons that could not be merged were discarded. By aligning reads against IMGT, V, D and J genes, CDR3 length, and insertions or deletions at six rearrangement sites were assigned. Within each subset, clonotype counts were normalized to sorted cell number, after which true diversity and Gini coefficients were computed with the tcR R package. The overlap coefficient, calculated on TCRB nucleotide sequences, was used to quantify repertoire sharing. As a proxy for the pre-selection repertoire, out-of-frame TCRB sequences from naive cells were analyzed. TCRdb stores this immuneACCESS table with in-frame sequences only. Part of the clones is absent; in the studies checked, under half of the shortfall reflects unresolved V genes, and no reason is known for the rest. V and J calls and clone size come straight from that table; D and trimming were deduced from the DNA. Recorded for this sample are a few hundred thousand clones; about 14% of them occurred a single time. The ten most abundant clones make up around 0.035% of the sample.

The V end loses 4 bases and the J end loses 1 base, and a stretch of 8 bases separates them. The CDR3 sequence holds 15 residues, the cysteine and phenylalanine included. Only the CDR3 region is kept as DNA, spanning 45 bases read in frame from base 1. As encoded in the germline V gene (reference sequence), CDR1 is MNHEY while CDR2 is SMNVEV. The TCR comes from a man younger than 40 in good health. The chain joins TRBV27 to TRBJ2-6, and possibly TRBD1, on 5 matching bases. Sequences were obtained from naive CD4+ T cells from blood. Explained via the paper, the cell subset or site label denotes: true naive CD4+ T cells. The DNA sequence is given as TGTGCCAGCAGTTCCGCAGGGTCTGGGGCCAACGTCCTGACTTTC. Translation gives CASSSAGSGANVLTF.